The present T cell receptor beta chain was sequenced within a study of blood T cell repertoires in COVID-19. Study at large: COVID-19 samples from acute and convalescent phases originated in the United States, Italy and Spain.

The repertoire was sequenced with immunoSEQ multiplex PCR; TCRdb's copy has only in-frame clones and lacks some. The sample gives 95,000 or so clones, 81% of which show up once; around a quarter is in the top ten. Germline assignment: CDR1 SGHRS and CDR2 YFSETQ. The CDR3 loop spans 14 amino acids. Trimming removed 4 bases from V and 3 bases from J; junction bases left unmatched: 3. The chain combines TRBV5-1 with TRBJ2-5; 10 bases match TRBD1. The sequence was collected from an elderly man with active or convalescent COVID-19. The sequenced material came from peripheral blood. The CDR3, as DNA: TGCGCCAGCAGCCCCGGGACAGGGGAAGAGACCCAGTACTTC. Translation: CASSPGTGEETQYF.